The next 26 T cell receptor beta chains were all read from a single sample in a study of response to subunit inactivated influenza vaccine. In TCRdb, the RT-PCR reads were re-called with MiXCR into one record per CDR3 protein. The table lists roughly 760,000 distinct CDR3 sequences, about 20% of them singletons. Sequencing used PBMCs from blood, obtained about 5 days after vaccination. These receptors originate from a man between 45 and 60 years old who received an inactivated influenza vaccine.

This clonotype was seen only a few times. The chain recombines TRBV7-9 with TRBJ2-2; D unclear. Germline loops: CDR1 SEHNR, CDR2 FQNEAQ (reference sequence). V dropped 4 bases and J dropped 2 bases, with 8 bases sitting between them. The CDR3 has 14 residues. Here the CDR3 reads CASSSTVNTGELFF. For the CDR3, the DNA is TGTGCCAGCAGCTCCACCGTAAACACCGGGGAGCTGTTTTTT.

This clonotype was recorded at least ten times. V is TRBV5-1 and J is TRBJ2-7, with D hard to call. The germline V gene has CDR1 SGHRS and CDR2 YFSETQ. Trimming pared 0 bases from V and 0 bases from J, leaving 16 bases between. The CDR3 has 17 amino acids. CDR3 in amino acids: CASSLGRVSLSSYEQYF. The CDR3 bases are TGCGCCAGCAGCTTGGGGCGTGTCAGTCTTAGCTCCTACGAGCAGTACTTC.

The chain uses TRBV7-2 and TRBJ1-2, with D unclear. The germline V gene encodes CDR1 SGHTA and CDR2 FQGNSA. The CDR3 length is 17 residues. V lost 5 bases, J lost 0 bases, and 19 bases lay in between. The CDR3 protein is CASSDSLAPLTNYGYTF. The CDR3 coding sequence is TGTGCCAGCAGCGATTCACTCGCGCCACTTACTAACTATGGCTACACCTTC.

The rearrangement joins TRBV7-9 to TRBJ2-3; TRBD1 is a possible D gene (5 bases). From germline, CDR1 is SEHNR and CDR2 FQNEAQ (reference sequence). Trimming removed 5 bases from V and 0 bases from J, with 12 bases in between. This CDR3 has 15 residues. This chain's CDR3 is CASSHSRGSTDTQYF. The CDR3 DNA follows: TGTGCCAGCAGCCACTCTAGGGGTAGCACAGATACGCAGTATTTT.

This clonotype was counted a few times. V gene TRBV4-3 combines with J gene TRBJ2-7, with 10 bases fitting TRBD2. V lost 3 bases and J lost 2; bases outside the gene matches: 4. CDR1 and CDR2 (germline): LGHNA, YSLEER. CDR3 length: 15 residues. The CDR3 protein is CASSQASGGTYEQYF. The CDR3 bases are TGCGCCAGCAGCCAGGCTAGCGGGGGAACCTACGAGCAGTACTTC.

The table lists this clonotype with a few counts. CDR3 in amino acids: CASSHRAGTDQAFF. The CDR3 DNA sequence: TGTGCCAGCAGTCACCGTGCCGGGACAGATCAAGCTTTCTTT. The chain links TRBV27 to TRBJ1-1, with 7 bases aligning to TRBD1. Trimming at V came to 5 bases and at J to 9 bases, leaving 12 bases not matched to a gene. This CDR3 is 14 amino acids long. Germline loops: CDR1 MNHEY, CDR2 SMNVEV (reference sequence).

This clonotype was counted a few times. The chain carries TRBV12-3 or TRBV12-4 and TRBJ2-1; a weak D match, TRBD1 (5 bases). This CDR3 spans 11 amino acids. V shed 10 bases and J shed 12 bases, with 16 bases lying between them. The CDR3 loop is CATSQASGQFF. CDR3 coding DNA: TGTGCCACCTCACAGGCATCGGGGCAGTTCTTC.

This rearrangement joins TRBV20-1 to TRBJ2-1, with TRBD2 identical over 9 bases. The CDR3 spans 14 residues. Germline-derived CDR1 and CDR2 are DFQATT and SNEGSKA (reference sequence). V lost 5 bases and J lost 6; bases outside the gene matches: 8. CDR3 DNA: TGCAGTGCTCATCTAGCGGGACTCCTCAATGAGCAGTTCTTC. Its protein product is CSAHLAGLLNEQFF.

This clonotype has just a few counts. The chain has TRBV5-1 and TRBJ1-1, with D perhaps TRBD1 (5 bases). This CDR3 has 15 amino acids. V gave up 2 bases and J gave up 0 bases, with 11 bases separating them. Germline CDR1 SGHRS, CDR2 YFSETQ. The CDR3, as DNA: TGCGCCAGCAGCTTTCCCCAGGACATGAACACTGAAGCTTTCTTT. Translation gives CASSFPQDMNTEAFF.

This chain joins TRBV2 and TRBJ2-3; no firm D call. The CDR3 runs to 13 residues. Trimming removed 2 bases at V and 2 bases at J, with 5 bases between. Per germline, CDR1 SNHLY and CDR2 FYNNEI. CDR3 nucleotide sequence: TGTGCCAGCAGTGAATTTTTCACAGATACGCAGTATTTT. It yields the protein CASSEFFTDTQYF.

This clonotype was seen more than once but under ten times. The chain joins TRBV10-3 to TRBJ2-4; no definite D call. Trimming shortened V by 2 bases and J by 9 bases, and 17 bases separated the two germline ends. The CDR3 extends over 15 amino acids. Germline CDR1 ENHRY, CDR2 SYGVKD. The CDR3 nucleotides are TGTGCCATCAGTGAGGCTGGCGGTTCAGCAACCATTCAGTACTTC. This encodes CAISEAGGSATIQYF.

This clonotype appeared a few times. This chain links TRBV5-1 with TRBJ2-7, with 8 nucleotides matching TRBD2. Trimming cost V 3 bases and J 2 bases; bases outside gene matches: 4. The CDR3 spans 14 residues. CDR1 is SGHRS, CDR2 YFSETQ, per germline. In DNA form, the CDR3 reads TGCGCCAGCAGCTCTACTAGCGGACCCTACGAGCAGTACTTC. Protein product: CASSSTSGPYEQYF. The full variable domain, its missing parts supplied by reference TRBV5-1 and TRBJ2-7, is KAGVTQTPRYLIKTRGQQVTLSCSPISGHRSVSWYQQTPGQGLQFLFEYFSETQRNKGNFPGRFSGRQFSNSRSEMNVSTLELGDSALYLCASSSTSGPYEQYFGPGTRLTVT.

This clonotype came up a few times. The chain is built from TRBV4-3 and TRBJ2-1, with D perhaps assigned TRBD1 or TRBD2 (5 bases each). V shed 0 bases and J shed 6 bases, with 18 bases lying between them. The CDR3 has 17 amino acids. From germline, CDR1 is LGHNA and CDR2 YSLEER. CDR3 nucleotide sequence: TGCGCCAGCAGCCAAGAAGGGGACGGCCGGGTCGGCAATGAGCAGTTCTTC. Its protein product is CASSQEGDGRVGNEQFF.

This clonotype was seen a handful of times. The chain combines TRBV7-8 with TRBJ2-7; D is tentatively TRBD1 or TRBD2 (6 bases each). The CDR3 is 16 residues long. CDR1 SGHVS and CDR2 FQNEAQ come from the germline V gene. The V gene lost 5 bases and the J gene lost 1 base, with 18 bases spanning the gap. The chain's CDR3 is CASSRRGVTGSYEQYF. The CDR3 region has the DNA TGTGCCAGCAGCCGACGCGGGGTTACAGGGTCCTACGAGCAGTACTTC.

V gene TRBV12-3 or TRBV12-4 combines with J gene TRBJ2-7; 12 nucleotides match TRBD2. The CDR3 is made up of 16 amino acids. The trim removed 4 bases at V and 1 base at J, leaving 5 bases unmatched. The CDR3 loop is CASSSTLAGGSYEQYF. The DNA of the CDR3 is TGTGCCAGCAGTTCAACCCTAGCGGGAGGGTCCTACGAGCAGTACTTC.

This clonotype has a handful of counts. The V gene is TRBV6-2 or TRBV6-3, the J gene TRBJ1-2, with D unresolved. Germline CDR1 and CDR2: MNHEY and SVGEGT. Deletions cut 2 bases from V and 7 bases from J, with 11 bases between. The CDR3 totals 13 residues. CDR3 protein: CASSYASPGGYTF. CDR3 in DNA: TGTGCCAGCAGTTACGCGTCGCCCGGTGGCTACACCTTC.

The V gene is TRBV5-5, the J gene TRBJ2-2, with D perhaps matching TRBD1 or TRBD2 (5 bases each). The CDR3 has 14 amino acids. Germline V gene lookup returns CDR1 SGHKS and CDR2 YYEKEE (reference sequence). V gave up 0 bases and J gave up 5 bases, with 8 bases separating them. The CDR3 sequence is CASSLVGETGELFF. The DNA of the CDR3 is TGTGCCAGCAGCTTGGTGGGGGAAACCGGGGAGCTGTTTTTT.

This clonotype has only a few counts. The chain combines TRBV9 with TRBJ2-6, with D hard to call. Germline V gene lookup returns CDR1 SGDLS and CDR2 YYNGEE. Trimming took off 4 bases at V and 2 bases at J, with 13 bases between the two ends. The CDR3 has 16 residues. The CDR3 coding sequence is TGTGCCAGCAGCCCGGTGGGGTTTGCTGGGGCCAACGTCCTGACTTTC. It is translated as CASSPVGFAGANVLTF.

This chain connects TRBV29-1 to TRBJ2-3, with D perhaps matching TRBD1 or TRBD2 (6 bases each). This CDR3 contains 13 residues. V lost 4 bases, J lost 7 bases, and 15 bases lay in between. Germline CDR1 and CDR2: SQVTM and ANQGSEA. For the CDR3, the DNA is TGCAGCGTTGGGGCGGGACAAGGTTATACGCAGTATTTT. As protein: CSVGAGQGYTQYF.

The rearrangement joins TRBV7-9 to TRBJ1-1, with D unclear. This CDR3 is 11 amino acids long. CDR1 and CDR2 (germline): SEHNR, FQNEAQ (reference sequence). Trimming pared 6 bases from V and 8 bases from J, leaving 10 bases between. Written as DNA, the CDR3 is TGTGCCAGCAGACGACAAGCCGAAGCTTTCTTT. Translating it yields CASRRQAEAFF.

This clonotype was observed once. One end of the junction fails to match germline, which may point to a read error. The chain links TRBV5-1 to TRBJ1-1; D is perhaps TRBD1 (6 bases). From germline, CDR1 is SGHRS and CDR2 YFSETQ. The CDR3 contains 14 residues. The CDR3 nucleotides are TGCGACAGCAGCAAACAGGGCGGGAACACTGAAGCTTTCTTT. This gives the protein CDSSKQGGNTEAFF.

The V and J genes are TRBV5-1 and TRBJ2-1; D remains unclear. There are 14 residues in the CDR3. Germline V gives CDR1 SGHRS, CDR2 YFSETQ. The V end lost 0 bases, the J end lost 6 bases, and 10 bases lay between the germline ends. The CDR3 DNA sequence: TGCGCCAGCAGCTTGGCCGGGCCTAGCAATGAGCAGTTCTTC. It specifies CASSLAGPSNEQFF.

In this sample, this clonotype turned up a few times. The chain uses TRBV12-3 or TRBV12-4 and TRBJ1-5; perhaps TRBD1 as D (5 bases). The CDR3 is 16 residues long. Trimming stripped 3 bases from V and 4 bases from J, with 16 bases between. This chain's CDR3 is CASSFAGMAQNQPQHF. The CDR3 nucleotides are TGTGCCAGCAGTTTCGCAGGGATGGCGCAGAATCAGCCCCAGCATTTT.

V is TRBV6-1 and J is TRBJ2-5; 7 positions match TRBD1. Germline V gives CDR1 MNHNS, CDR2 SASEGT. The junction had 15 bases not matched to a gene; V was cut back by 7 bases and J by 4 bases. CDR3 length: 16 residues. CDR3 residues: CASTGWAQGFGETQYF. The CDR3 bases are TGTGCCAGCACCGGATGGGCACAGGGGTTTGGAGAGACCCAGTACTTC.

This chain uses TRBV20-1 with TRBJ2-3, with 9 nucleotides matching TRBD2. V dropped 3 bases and J dropped 6; count of bases not matched to a gene: 7. Germline V gene data show CDR1 as DFQATT and CDR2 as SNEGSKA (reference sequence). This CDR3 comprises 14 residues. This CDR3 is CSASWRGGLDTQYF. The CDR3 nucleotides are TGCAGTGCTAGTTGGCGGGGGGGCCTTGATACGCAGTATTTT.

This rearrangement joins TRBV28 to TRBJ2-4; 8 bases are shared with TRBD1. Per germline, CDR1 MDHEN and CDR2 SYDVKM. Losses at the gene ends were 1 base for V and 8 bases for J; bases not matched to a gene: 4. The CDR3 is made up of 14 amino acids. The CDR3 DNA reads as TGTGCCAGCAGTTTATCAGGGGGCGCTTACATTCAGTACTTC. Its translation is CASSLSGGAYIQYF.